This T cell receptor beta chain was sequenced in a study of tumor-infiltrating lymphocytes in primary liver carcinoma. The tissue used was unsorted bulk material of 20-30 mg. RNA and DNA were co-extracted from it with the AllPrep DNA/RNA mini kit. Treatment-naive at the time, the patients had chronic HBV infection. General study results and limits: A significantly higher top-250-clone fraction was found in tumors than in blood (p = 0.039). Compared with tumor region pairs, tumor-adjacent and tumor-blood pairs overlapped less.

Comment on this clonotype: What it binds is unknown. Possible read error: a much larger clone is one base away.

A constant-region primer served to make TCR beta cDNA from around 500 ng total RNA. A slightly modified ARM-PCR protocol with three nested multiplex PCR rounds produced these TCR beta libraries. The first two PCR rounds used TRBV1-TRBV30 forward primers with a C-beta reverse primer, about 10 cycles each. A single record per CDR3 protein comes from TCRdb applying MiXCR to the multiplex PCR reads. The sample yields more than 20,000 distinct CDR3 sequences, 65% to 85% seen once. This CDR3 is 15 amino acids long. Trimming took off 0 bases at V and 6 bases at J, with 14 bases between the two ends. Germline CDR1 and CDR2: ENHRY and SYGVKD.

The sample was liver tumor tissue from sampling region 2. The subset was: tumor region T2, inferior pole. The sequence derives from a woman aged 30 to 39 with primary liver carcinoma and hepatitis B virus infection. The V and J genes are TRBV10-3 and TRBJ1-1, with D hard to call. CDR3 loop: CAISESIGMLSEAFF. CDR3 in DNA: TGTGCCATCAGTGAGTCGATAGGGATGTTGTCTGAAGCTTTCTTT.